The source of this T cell receptor beta chain is a study of shared clonotypes between healthy human individuals. Whole-study results and caveats: Naive subsets, compared against memory subsets, generally had larger estimated richness values.

Researchers divided each subset's genomic DNA evenly across several immunoSEQ plates. TCRdb's table, derived via immunoSEQ multiplex PCR, lists solely in-frame clones and lacks some. The data contain fewer than 3 million clones, less than 95% of them singletons. In the case of this clone: Its matching antigen is unknown. Other nucleotide sequences in the sample specify the same CDR3.

The germline gives CDR1 SGHRS, CDR2 YFSETQ. CDR3 length equals 13 residues. V was shortened by 0 bases and J by 6 bases, with 10 bases between the two germline ends. The sample comprised naive CD4+ T cells from PBMCs. Sample subset: CD45RA+ positively selected. The chain uses TRBV5-1 and TRBJ2-7, with D possibly being TRBD1 (5 bases). The receptor comes from a man aged 18 to 35 in good health. Some clones in this sample may be carry-over from other donors' samples. In DNA, the CDR3 is TGCGCCAGCAGCTTGGGGCAGGGTAGCGAGCAGTACTTC. It yields the protein CASSLGQGSEQYF.